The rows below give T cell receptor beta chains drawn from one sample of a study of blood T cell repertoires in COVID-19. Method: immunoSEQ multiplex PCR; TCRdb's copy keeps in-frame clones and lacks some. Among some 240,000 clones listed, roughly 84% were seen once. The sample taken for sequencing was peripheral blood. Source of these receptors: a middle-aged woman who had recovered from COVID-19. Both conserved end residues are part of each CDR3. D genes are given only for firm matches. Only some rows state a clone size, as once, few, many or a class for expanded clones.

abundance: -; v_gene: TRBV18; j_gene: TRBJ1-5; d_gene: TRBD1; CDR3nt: TGTGCCAGCTCACCCGGGACAGGTGATCAGCCCCAGCATTTT; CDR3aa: CASSPGTGDQPQHF
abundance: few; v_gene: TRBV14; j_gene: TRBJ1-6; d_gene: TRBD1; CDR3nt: TGTGCCAGCAGCCACGGACAGGGTCATTCACCCCTCCACTTT; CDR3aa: CASSHGQGHSPLHF
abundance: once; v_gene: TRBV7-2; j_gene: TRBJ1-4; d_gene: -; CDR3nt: TGTGCCAGCAGCCCCGGGACTGGTAATGAAAAACTGTTTTTT; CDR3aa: CASSPGTGNEKLFF
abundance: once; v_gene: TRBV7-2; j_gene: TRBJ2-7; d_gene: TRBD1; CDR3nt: TGTGCCAGCAGCCTGGGACAGCACTACGAGCAGTACTTC; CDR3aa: CASSLGQHYEQYF
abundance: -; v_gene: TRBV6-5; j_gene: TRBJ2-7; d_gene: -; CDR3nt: TGTGCCACCACCAACAGGTTACCCTACGAGCAGTACTTC; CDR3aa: CATTNRLPYEQYF
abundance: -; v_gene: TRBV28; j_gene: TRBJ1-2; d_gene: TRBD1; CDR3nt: TGTGCCAGCAGTACTACAGGGGGTCTGCGTGGCTACACCTTC; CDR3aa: CASSTTGGLRGYTF
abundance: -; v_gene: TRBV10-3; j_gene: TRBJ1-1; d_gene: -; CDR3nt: TGTGCCATCAGTCAGGGGAACGGGGACACTGAAGCTTTCTTT; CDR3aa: CAISQGNGDTEAFF
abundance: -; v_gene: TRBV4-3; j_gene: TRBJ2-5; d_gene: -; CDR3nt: TGCGCCAGCAGCCAACGACCGATGATGTTGGGAGCTCAAGAGACCCAGTACTTC; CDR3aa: CASSQRPMMLGAQETQYF
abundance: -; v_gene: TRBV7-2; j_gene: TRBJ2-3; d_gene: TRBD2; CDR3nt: TGTGCCAGCAGCCCCTGGGGACTAGCGTCAGATACGCAGTATTTT; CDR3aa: CASSPWGLASDTQYF
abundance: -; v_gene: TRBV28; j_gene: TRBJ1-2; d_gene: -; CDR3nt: TGTGCCAGCAGTCCCCAGGTCCAAATTTATGGCTACACCTTC; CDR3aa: CASSPQVQIYGYTF
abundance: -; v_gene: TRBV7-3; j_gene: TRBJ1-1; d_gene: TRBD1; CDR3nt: TGTGCCAGCAGCTTAACAGGGGGCAAAGGGGGAGCTTTCTTT; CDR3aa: CASSLTGGKGGAFF
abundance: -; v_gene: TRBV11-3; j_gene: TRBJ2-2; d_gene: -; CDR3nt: TGTGCCAGCAGCTTAAATCGGAGGACCGGGGAGCTGTTTTTT; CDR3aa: CASSLNRRTGELFF
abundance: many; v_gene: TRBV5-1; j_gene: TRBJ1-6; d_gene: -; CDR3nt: TGCGCCAGCAGCTTGGCAGGATCAGTCTATTCACCCCTCCACTTT; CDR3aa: CASSLAGSVYSPLHF
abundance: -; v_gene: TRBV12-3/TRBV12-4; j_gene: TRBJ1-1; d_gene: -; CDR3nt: TGTGCCAGCAGTTTCGGGGATTTTGCTTTCTTT; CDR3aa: CASSFGDFAFF
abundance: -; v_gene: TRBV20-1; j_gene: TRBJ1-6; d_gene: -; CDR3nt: TGCAGTGCTCCCTTAGTGTCCCTCCACTTT; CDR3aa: CSAPLVSLHF
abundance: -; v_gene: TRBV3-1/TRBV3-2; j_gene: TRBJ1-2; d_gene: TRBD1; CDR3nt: TGTGCCAGCAGCCAAACAACTGGACAGGGGGCGGGTGGCTACACCTTC; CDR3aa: CASSQTTGQGAGGYTF
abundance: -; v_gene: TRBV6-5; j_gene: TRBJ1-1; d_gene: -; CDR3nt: TGTGCCAGCAGTTACTCAATTCAGACAAAGGCTTTCTTT; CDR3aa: CASSYSIQTKAFF
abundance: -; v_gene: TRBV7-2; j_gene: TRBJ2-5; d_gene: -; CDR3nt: TGTGCCAGCAGCTTAGATTGGGAGCTACAAGAGACCCAGTACTTC; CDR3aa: CASSLDWELQETQYF
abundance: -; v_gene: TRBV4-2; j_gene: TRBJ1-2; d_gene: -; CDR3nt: TGTGCCAGCAGGGACTGGGGTGGCTACACCTTC; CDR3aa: CASRDWGGYTF
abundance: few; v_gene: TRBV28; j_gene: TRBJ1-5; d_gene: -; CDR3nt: TGTGCCAGCACCTTGGGAGGGCAGGGCAATCAGCCCCAGCATTTT; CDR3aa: CASTLGGQGNQPQHF
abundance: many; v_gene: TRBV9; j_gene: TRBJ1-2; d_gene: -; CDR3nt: TGTGCCAGCAGCGCTGACCTGACAGTAAACTATGGCTACACCTTC; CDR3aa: CASSADLTVNYGYTF
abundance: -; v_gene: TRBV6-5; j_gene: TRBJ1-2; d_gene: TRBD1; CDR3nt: TGTGCCAGCAGAACCGGGACAGCAAACTATGGCTACACCTTC; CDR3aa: CASRTGTANYGYTF
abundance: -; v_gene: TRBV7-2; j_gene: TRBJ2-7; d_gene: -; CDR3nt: TGTGCCAGCAGCTTAGGTCCTAACCCCTACGAGCAGTACTTC; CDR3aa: CASSLGPNPYEQYF
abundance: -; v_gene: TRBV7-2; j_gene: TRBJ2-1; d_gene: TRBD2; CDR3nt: TGTGCCAGCAGCTTACTCAGGACTAGCGGGGGTAATGAGCAGTTCTTC; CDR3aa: CASSLLRTSGGNEQFF
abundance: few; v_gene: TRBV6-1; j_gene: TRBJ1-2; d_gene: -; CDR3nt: TGTGCCAGCAGTGAGACCCGGGGTGACCATGGCTACACCTTC; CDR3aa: CASSETRGDHGYTF
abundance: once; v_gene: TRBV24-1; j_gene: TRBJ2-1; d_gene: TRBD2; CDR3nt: TGTGCCACCAGTGTAGCGGGGGGCCCCTACAATGAGCAGTTCTTC; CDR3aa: CATSVAGGPYNEQFF
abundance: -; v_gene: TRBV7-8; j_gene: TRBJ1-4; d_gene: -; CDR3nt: TGTGCCAGCAGCTTAGCAGGGGTGAAAAATCTGTTTTTT; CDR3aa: CASSLAGVKNLFF
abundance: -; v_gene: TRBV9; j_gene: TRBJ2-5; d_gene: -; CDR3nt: TGTGCCAGCAGCCCGGGGGGCGGGCTACCGTACGAGACCCAGTACTTC; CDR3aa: CASSPGGGLPYETQYF
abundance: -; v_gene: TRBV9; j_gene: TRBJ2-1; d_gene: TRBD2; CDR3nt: TGTGCCAGCAGCGTAGGGCTAGCGGGGGACAATGAGCAGTTCTTC; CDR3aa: CASSVGLAGDNEQFF
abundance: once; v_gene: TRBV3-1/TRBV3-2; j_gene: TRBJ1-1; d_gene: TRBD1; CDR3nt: TGTGCCAGCCCACCAGGGGGTAGCACTGAAGCTTTCTTT; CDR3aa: CASPPGGSTEAFF
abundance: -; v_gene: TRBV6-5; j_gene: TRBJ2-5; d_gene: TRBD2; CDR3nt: TGTGCCAGCAGTTACCTAGCGGGGCCCCAAGAGACCCAGTACTTC; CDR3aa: CASSYLAGPQETQYF
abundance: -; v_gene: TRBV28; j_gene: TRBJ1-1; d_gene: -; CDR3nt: TGTGCCAGCAGTTTTAGCGATGAAGCTTTCTTT; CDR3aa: CASSFSDEAFF
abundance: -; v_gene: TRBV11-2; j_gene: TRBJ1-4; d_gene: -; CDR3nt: TGTGCCAGCAGGACGGGGAATGGTTATGAAAAACTGTTTTTT; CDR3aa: CASRTGNGYEKLFF
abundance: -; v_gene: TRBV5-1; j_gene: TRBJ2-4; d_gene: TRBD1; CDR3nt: TGCGCCAGCAGCCCCGGAGGGACAGGGGACAACATTCAGTACTTC; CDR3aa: CASSPGGTGDNIQYF
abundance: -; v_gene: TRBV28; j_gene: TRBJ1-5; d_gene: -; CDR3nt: TGTGCCAGCAGCCGATCCGGTTTCCGCAATCAGCCCCAGCATTTT; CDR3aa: CASSRSGFRNQPQHF
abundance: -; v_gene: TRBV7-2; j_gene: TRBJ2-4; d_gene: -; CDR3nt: TGTGCCAGCAGCTTTGAGCGGCAGTCAAACATTCAGTACTTC; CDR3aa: CASSFERQSNIQYF
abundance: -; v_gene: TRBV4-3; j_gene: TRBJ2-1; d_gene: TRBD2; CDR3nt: TGCGCCAGCAGCCAAGATCAGGGACTATACAATGAGCAGTTCTTC; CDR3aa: CASSQDQGLYNEQFF
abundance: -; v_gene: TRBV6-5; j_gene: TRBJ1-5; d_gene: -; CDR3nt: TGTGCCAGCAGGCAAGGGGCCAATCAGCCCCAGCATTTT; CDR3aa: CASRQGANQPQHF
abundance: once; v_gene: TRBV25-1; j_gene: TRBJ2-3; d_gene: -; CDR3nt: TGTGCCAGCAGTGATCAAAGACTAGGAGTAGATACGCAGTATTTT; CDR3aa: CASSDQRLGVDTQYF
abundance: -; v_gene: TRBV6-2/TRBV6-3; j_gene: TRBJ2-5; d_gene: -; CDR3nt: TGTGCCAGCAGTTCACTAGTCCAACAAGAGACCCAGTACTTC; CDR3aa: CASSSLVQQETQYF
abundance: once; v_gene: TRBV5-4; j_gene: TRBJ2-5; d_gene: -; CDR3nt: TGTGCCAGCAGCTTGTCCCCGGGGAGCGGAGAGACCCAGTACTTC; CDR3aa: CASSLSPGSGETQYF
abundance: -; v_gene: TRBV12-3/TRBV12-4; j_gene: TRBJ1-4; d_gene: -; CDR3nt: TGTGCCAGCAGTTTCTCCAATGAAAAACTGTTTTTT; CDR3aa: CASSFSNEKLFF
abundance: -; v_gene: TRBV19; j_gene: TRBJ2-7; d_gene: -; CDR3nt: TGTGCCAGTAGTATACGTCGGGAAAATGCCCCCTACGAGCAGTACTTC; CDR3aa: CASSIRRENAPYEQYF
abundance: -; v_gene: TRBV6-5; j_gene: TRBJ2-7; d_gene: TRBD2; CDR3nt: TGTGCCAGCAGTTCACCCTCGGCGGGGGCCTACGAGCAGTACTTC; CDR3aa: CASSSPSAGAYEQYF
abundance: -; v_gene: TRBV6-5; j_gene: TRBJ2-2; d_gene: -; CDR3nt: TGTGCCAGCAGAACCGGGACTTCGAACACCGGGGAGCTGTTTTTT; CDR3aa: CASRTGTSNTGELFF
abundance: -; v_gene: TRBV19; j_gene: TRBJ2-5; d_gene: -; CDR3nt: TGTGCCAGTAGGATGGGCTACTGGGCCCAAGAGACCCAGTACTTC; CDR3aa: CASRMGYWAQETQYF
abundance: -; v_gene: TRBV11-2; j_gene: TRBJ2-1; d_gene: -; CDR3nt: TGTGCCAGCAGCCGACAGGATGAGCAGTTCTTC; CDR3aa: CASSRQDEQFF
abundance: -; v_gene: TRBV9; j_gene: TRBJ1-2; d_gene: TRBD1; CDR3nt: TGTGCCAGCAGCTCAGGACAGGACTATGGCTACACCTTC; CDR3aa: CASSSGQDYGYTF
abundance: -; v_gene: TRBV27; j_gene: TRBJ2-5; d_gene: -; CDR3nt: TGTGCCAGCAGTTTGGACTTCCAAGAGACCCAGTACTTC; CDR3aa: CASSLDFQETQYF
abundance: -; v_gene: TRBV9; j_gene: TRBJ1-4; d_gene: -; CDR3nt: TGTGCCAGTTCGGGGGGTGAAAAACTGTTTTTT; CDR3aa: CASSGGEKLFF
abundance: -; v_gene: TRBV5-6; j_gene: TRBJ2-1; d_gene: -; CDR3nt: TGTGCCAGCAGCTTGAACGGGGTTATCAATGAGCAGTTCTTC; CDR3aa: CASSLNGVINEQFF
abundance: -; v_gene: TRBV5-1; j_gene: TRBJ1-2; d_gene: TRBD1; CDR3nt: TGCGCCAGCAGCACCGGACAGGGTCTACTCTATGGCTACACCTTC; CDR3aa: CASSTGQGLLYGYTF
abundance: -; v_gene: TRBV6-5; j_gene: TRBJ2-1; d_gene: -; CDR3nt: TGTGCCAGCAGCCCCCGACTAGTTCCCATCAATGAGCAGTTCTTC; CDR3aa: CASSPRLVPINEQFF
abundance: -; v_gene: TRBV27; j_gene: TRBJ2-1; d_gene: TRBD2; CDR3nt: TGTGCCAGCAGTACCGGGACTAGCGGATCCAATGAGCAGTTCTTC; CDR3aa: CASSTGTSGSNEQFF
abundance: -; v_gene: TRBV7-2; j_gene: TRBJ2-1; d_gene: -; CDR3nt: TGTGCCAGCAGCCCCCCGGGTGGACACAACAATGAGCAGTTCTTC; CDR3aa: CASSPPGGHNNEQFF
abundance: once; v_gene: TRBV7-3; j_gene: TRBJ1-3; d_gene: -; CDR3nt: TGTGCCAGCAGCCCAGGCTCTGGAAACACCATATATTTT; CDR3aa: CASSPGSGNTIYF
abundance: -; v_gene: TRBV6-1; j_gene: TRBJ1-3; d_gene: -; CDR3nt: TGTGCCAGCAGTGAAGCACAGGGTAGAGGAAACACCATATATTTT; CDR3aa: CASSEAQGRGNTIYF
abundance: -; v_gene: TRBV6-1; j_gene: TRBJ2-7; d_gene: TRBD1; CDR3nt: TGTGCCAGCACAGGGGGCCCCGAGCAGTACTTC; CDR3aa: CASTGGPEQYF
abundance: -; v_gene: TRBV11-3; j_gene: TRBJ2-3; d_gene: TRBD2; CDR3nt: TGTGCCAGCAGCTTAGGACTAGCGGGGTCCACAGATACGCAGTATTTT; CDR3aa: CASSLGLAGSTDTQYF
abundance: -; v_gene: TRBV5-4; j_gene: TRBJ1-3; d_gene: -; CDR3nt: TGTGCCAGCAGCTTGGTTTCAGACGGAGATGGAAACACCATATATTTT; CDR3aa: CASSLVSDGDGNTIYF